Given below is one T cell receptor (beta chain) in context. Antigen: not known. The data stem from a study of beta chain features in type 1 diabetes. V gave up 4 bases and J gave up 2 bases; unmatched junction bases: 3. This CDR3 has 15 residues. Germline CDR1 is SGHRS and CDR2 is YFSETQ. Expressed TCRB transcripts got sequenced, as all isolated RNA was reverse transcribed. Some clones are missing from TCRdb's copy, which holds only in-frame ones; the method was immunoSEQ multiplex PCR. This table has fewer than 350,000 clones, around 19% appearing once. General study results and limits: More deletions and fewer insertions at VDJ junctions were seen in type 1 diabetes patients.

The gene calls are TRBV5-1 and TRBJ1-6, with 7 positions matching TRBD1. The specimen was naive CD4+ T cells from blood. This receptor was identified in a young woman in good health. The CDR3 coding sequence is TGCGCCAGCAGCCTCGACAGGGCCTATAATTCACCCCTCCACTTT. It encodes CASSLDRAYNSPLHF.